These 15 T cell receptor beta chains were sequenced from one sample in a study of CD8 T cells in Susac syndrome. An amount of RNA that ranged from about 0.45 to 1 ug was reverse transcribed with random hexamers. TCRdb re-analysed the immunoSEQ multiplex PCR reads in MiXCR, keeping a single row per CDR3 protein. The sample lists about 47,000 distinct CDR3 sequences; 90% to 95% were seen once. The sequenced material came from CD8+ T cells from PBMCs. The receptors come from a human donor in good health.

V is TRBV27 and J is TRBJ1-1, with D hard to call. Deletions cut 7 bases from V and 0 bases from J, with 15 bases between. CDR3 length equals 15 residues. Germline V gene lookup returns CDR1 MNHEY and CDR2 SMNVEV (reference sequence). CDR3 DNA sequence: TGTGCCAGCACTCAGAACGGGCCTATGAACACTGAAGCTTTCTTT. It encodes CASTQNGPMNTEAFF.

This clonotype was counted once. One junction end does not reproduce the germline sequence, and a read error may be involved. The chain couples TRBV5-6 to TRBJ1-1; D is uncertain. In germline, CDR1 is SGHDT, CDR2 YYEEEE. CDR3 size: 13 residues. The CDR3 nucleotides read TGTGCCAGCAGCTTCGGCGTGAACACTGAAGTTTTCTTT. Its protein is CASSFGVNTEVFF.

The gene calls are TRBV7-8 and TRBJ2-1, with TRBD2 matching over 11 bases. V shed 5 bases and J 0 bases; nucleotides not matched to a gene: 18. In germline, CDR1 is SGHVS, CDR2 FQNEAQ. The CDR3 is 21 amino acids. The CDR3 protein is CASSMGLAASRGVGSYNEQFF. Written as DNA, the CDR3 is TGTGCCAGCAGCATGGGACTAGCGGCCTCTCGGGGAGTCGGCTCCTACAATGAGCAGTTCTTC. Full variable domain (rest looked up from reference TRBV7-8 and TRBJ2-1): GAGVSQSPRYKVAKRGQDVALRCDPISGHVSLFWYQQALGQGPEFLTYFQNEAQLDKSGLPSDRFFAERPEGSVSTLKIQRTQQEDSAVYLCASSMGLAASRGVGSYNEQFFGPGTRLTVL.

The CDR3 nucleotides are TGTGCCAGCAGCTTAGCTCCCTCTGGGGCCAACGTCCTGACTTTC. Translating gives CASSLAPSGANVLTF. The V gene is TRBV7-9, the J gene TRBJ2-6, with D uncertain. Trimming removed 0 bases from V and 0 bases from J, with 3 bases in between. The length of the CDR3 is 15 residues. CDR1 and CDR2 (germline): SEHNR, FQNEAQ (reference sequence). Variable domain in full (rest from reference TRBV7-9 and TRBJ2-6): DTGVSQNPRHKITKRGQNVTFRCDPISEHNRLYWYRQTLGQGPEFLTYFQNEAQLEKSRLLSDRFSAERPKGSFSTLEIQRTEQGDSAMYLCASSLAPSGANVLTFGAGSRLTVL.

The J gene is TRBJ2-6, the V gene TRBV2; 9 bases fit TRBD1. The V gene end was trimmed by 4 bases and the J gene end by 0 bases; junction bases not matched to a gene: 7. The length of the CDR3 is 18 residues. CDR1 SNHLY and CDR2 FYNNEI come from the germline V gene. CDR3 nucleotide sequence: TGTGCCAGCAGTGCCGGGACAGGGATTTCCTCTGGGGCCAACGTCCTGACTTTC. Encoded protein: CASSAGTGISSGANVLTF.

This clonotype was observed a single time. This chain links TRBV20-1 with TRBJ2-3, with 8 bases matching TRBD2. Trimming at V came to 6 bases and at J to 3 bases, leaving 8 bases not matched to a gene. Germline V gene sequence: CDR1 DFQATT, CDR2 SNEGSKA (reference sequence). CDR3 length: 14 residues. This CDR3 reads CSAQAGDETDTQYF. The CDR3 DNA is TGCAGTGCCCAAGCGGGAGACGAAACAGATACGCAGTATTTT.

The chain is built from TRBV11-2 and TRBJ1-1; D gene uncertain. Germline loops: CDR1 SGHAT, CDR2 FQNNGV. The CDR3 runs 16 residues. V lost 0 bases and J 3 bases, leaving 14 bases between the germline ends. CDR3 loop: CASSLEGSGTYTEAFF. As DNA, the CDR3 is TGTGCCAGCAGCTTAGAAGGATCGGGAACATACACTGAAGCTTTCTTT.

This chain uses TRBV5-5 with TRBJ1-5; TRBD1 agrees at 8 bases. The V and J ends lost 3 bases and 0 bases, in that order; junction bases with no gene match: 2. Germline CDR1 SGHKS, CDR2 YYEKEE (reference sequence). This CDR3 has 15 amino acids. CDR3 residues: CASSWTGHSNQPQHF. CDR3 bases: TGTGCCAGCAGCTGGACAGGGCATAGCAATCAGCCCCAGCATTTT.

This chain uses TRBV3-1 with TRBJ1-2; 7 bases line up with TRBD1. The CDR3 has 15 residues. CDR1 LGHDT and CDR2 YNNKEL come from the germline V gene (reference sequence). Trimming at V came to 0 bases and at J to 5 bases, leaving 6 bases not matched to a gene. Here the CDR3 reads CASSQDPGTEYGYTF. DNA of the CDR3: TGTGCCAGCAGCCAAGATCCCGGGACAGAATATGGCTACACCTTC.

V usage is TRBV30 and J usage is TRBJ2-1, with D tentatively TRBD2 (6 bases). CDR1 is GTSNPN, CDR2 SVGIG, per germline (reference sequence). This CDR3 is 12 amino acids long. CDR3 sequence reads: CVGLHGCNEQFF. For the CDR3, the DNA is TGTGTGGGACTTCATGGGTGCAATGAGCAGTTCTTC. Combining the CDR3 with reference TRBV30 and TRBJ2-1 gives the whole variable domain SQTIHQWPATLVQPVGSPLSLECTVEGTSNPNLYWYRQAAGRGLQLLFYSVGIGQISSEVPQNLSASRPQDRQFILSSKKLLLSDSGFYLCVGLHGCNEQFFGPGTRLTVL.

Only one count was recorded for this clonotype. At one end the junction does not follow the germline gene, possibly because of a read error. J is TRBJ2-1 and V is TRBV5-1; 9 bases are shared with TRBD1. The CDR3 sequence is 18 residues long. CDR1 is SGHRS and CDR2 is YFSETQ in the germline V gene. CDR3 sequence (DNA): TGCACCAGCAGCTTGGTCGGACAGGGGTGGACTACCTACAATGAGCAGTTCTTC. Its protein is CTSSLVGQGWTTYNEQFF.

Regarding this clonotype: The junction differs from germline at one of its ends, possibly a read error. The V gene is TRBV4-2, the J gene TRBJ2-1, with D tentatively TRBD1 or TRBD2 (6 bases each). Looked up from germline, CDR1 is LGHNA and CDR2 is YNFKEQ. CDR3 length: 15 amino acids. For the CDR3, the DNA is TGTGCCAGCAGTCAAGGTAGGGGGGCTGAATATGAGCAGTTCTTC. This encodes CASSQGRGAEYEQFF.

This chain joins TRBV7-9 and TRBJ2-7; 8 bases agree with TRBD1. CDR3 size: 12 residues. The germline CDR1 and CDR2 sequences are SEHNR and FQNEAQ (reference sequence). With 5 bases clipped from V and 6 bases from J, the junction kept 3 bases outside the gene matches. The CDR3 DNA is TGTGCCAGCAGCCCGACAGGGGTCGAGCAGTACTTC. Protein product: CASSPTGVEQYF.

The V call is TRBV19, the J call TRBJ2-2; 9 bases align to TRBD2. Germline V lookup: CDR1 LNHDA, CDR2 SQIVND (reference sequence). This CDR3 has 14 amino acids. Trimming took 4 bases from V and 4 from J; bases not matched to a gene: 1. This CDR3 reads CASSRAGGTGELFF. CDR3 in DNA: TGTGCCAGTAGTAGAGCGGGGGGCACCGGGGAGCTGTTTTTT.

This chain uses TRBV6-5 with TRBJ1-2; D is undetermined. This CDR3 comprises 13 residues. From germline, CDR1 is MNHEY and CDR2 SVGAGI. V lost 0 bases, J lost 3 bases, and 5 bases lay in between. CDR3 in amino acids: CASSYSGDYGYTF. The CDR3, as DNA: TGTGCCAGCAGTTACTCCGGGGACTATGGCTACACCTTC.